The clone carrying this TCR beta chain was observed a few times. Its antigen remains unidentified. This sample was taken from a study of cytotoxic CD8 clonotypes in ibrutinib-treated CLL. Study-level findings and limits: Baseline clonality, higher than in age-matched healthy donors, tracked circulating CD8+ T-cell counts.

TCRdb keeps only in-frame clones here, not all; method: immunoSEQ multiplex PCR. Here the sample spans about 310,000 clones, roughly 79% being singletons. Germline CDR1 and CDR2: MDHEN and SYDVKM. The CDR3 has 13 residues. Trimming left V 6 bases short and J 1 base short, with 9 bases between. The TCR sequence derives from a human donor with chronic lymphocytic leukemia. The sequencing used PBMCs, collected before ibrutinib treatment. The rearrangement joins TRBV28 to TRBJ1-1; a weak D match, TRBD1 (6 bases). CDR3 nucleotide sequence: TGTGCCAGCAGATGGACAGAGAACACTGAAGCTTTCTTT. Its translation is CASRWTENTEAFF. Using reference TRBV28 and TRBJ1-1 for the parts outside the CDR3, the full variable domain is DVKVTQSSRYLVKRTGEKVFLECVQDMDHENMFWYRQDPGLGLRLIYFSYDVKMKEKGDIPEGYSVSREKKERFSLILESASTNQTSMYLCASRWTENTEAFFGQGTRLTVV.